This TCR beta chain comes out of a study of early T cells in non-severe SARS-CoV-2 infection. Study-level background: Chains were not paired, and sequencing was done on bulk RNA from unsorted whole blood.

Individual cDNA molecules each received unique molecular identifiers attached to them. Via MiXCR, TCRdb re-called the 5' RACE reads, giving one row per CDR3 protein. The data hold tens of thousands of distinct CDR3 sequences, with around a tenth observed a single time. Concerning this clonotype itself: The antigen remains undetermined.

Regarding the study as a whole: VDJdb matching skewed toward anti-spike CD8 responses, missing private and CD4 specificities.

CDR3 length: 15 residues. V gave up 8 bases and J gave up 4 bases; unmatched junction bases: 7. This rearrangement joins TRBV23-1 to TRBJ2-2; 10 positions agree with TRBD1. TRBV23-1 is filed as an ORF, its function uncertain. The TCR comes from an adult who was a healthcare worker with PCR-confirmed SARS-CoV-2 infection or an uninfected control (not recorded which). Sample: whole blood. In DNA, the CDR3 is TGCGCCAGCTTAGACCGGGACAGGGGCACCGGGGAGCTGTTTTTT. This sequence encodes CASLDRDRGTGELFF.